These T cell receptor beta chains were read from a single sample in a study of T-cell memory formation after mild COVID-19. MiXCR was run by TCRdb on the 5' RACE reads, yielding one entry per CDR3 protein. The table includes under 250,000 distinct CDR3 sequences, over 15% detected once. The sequencing sample was made of PBMCs or a T cell subset sorted from them (not recorded which). The source is an adult woman who had mild COVID-19 (a few samples of this study predate the infection). Cell type and time point are not known. Each CDR3 is given with its conserved first and last residue.

TRBV7-8	15	TRBJ2-3	CASSGWTGGTDTQYF
TRBV4-3	15	TRBJ1-2	CASSQVLGVIYGYTF
TRBV18	15	TRBJ1-1	CASSPLGLTNTEAFF
TRBV5-6	13	TRBJ2-1	CASRFPGGLVQFF
TRBV5-1	15	TRBJ2-1	CASSLLSGTYNEQFF
TRBV7-6	16	TRBJ2-7	CASSPRGTSGRNEQYF
TRBV15	15	TRBJ1-3	CATSRQGDSGNTIYF
TRBV10-3	16	TRBJ2-1	CAISEKIEGKSNEQFF
TRBV27	13	TRBJ1-1	CASRGILNTEAFF
TRBV29-1	14	TRBJ2-7	CSVGFEGALYEQYF
TRBV7-3	16	TRBJ2-1	CASSLAGTSGNNEQFF
TRBV5-1	16	TRBJ2-1	CASSGGLAGDYNEQFF